One T cell receptor (beta chain) is described in this entry. This clonotype has at least ten counts. Its antigen remains undetermined. Per-base qualities were not stored, and no clone one base away is much larger. The germline V and J ends show losses of 2 bases and 7 bases respectively, and no gene match explains 9 bases of the junction. The germline V gene (reference sequence) supplies CDR1 MNHEY and CDR2 SMNVEV. The CDR3 starts with the cysteine, ends with the phenylalanine, and has 15 residues. Only the CDR3 DNA stays, 45 bases, in frame from base 1. These data come from a study of T-cell reconstitution after alpha-beta-depleted transplantation in children (dated by TCRdb to 2016 to 2018). As for the study more broadly: T-cell immune reconstitution after TCRalphabeta/CD19-depleted allogeneic hematopoietic cell transplantation in children was quantitatively tracked in the study by means of TCR repertoire profiling.

Library method: PCR. TCRdb records Illumina HiSeq 2500 as the sequencer. Molecular barcoding was employed in the preparation of TCR libraries, with unique molecular identifiers being used to normalize TCRbeta repertoire quantification. TCRdb itself trimmed the public reads at Q25 with fastp, ran MiXCR and retained productive beta chains. Each record represents a unique CDR3 protein, reported with the most common genes and DNA among its rows. The sample table contains approximately 250,000 distinct CDR3 sequences; only one count was recorded for 7.5% to 10% of them. The top ten clonotypes cover approximately 5% of the sample.

The chain is made from TRBV27 and TRBJ2-7; TRBD2 aligns with 9 central bases. Sequences were derived from PBMCs from the stem cell graft donor, sampled from the stem cell graft. This receptor was identified in a human donor who donated a stem cell graft to a child with SCID. CDR3 sequence: CASSLLAGNPDEQYF. The DNA is as follows: TGTGCCAGCAGTTTACTAGCGGGGAACCCAGATGAGCAGTACTTC.